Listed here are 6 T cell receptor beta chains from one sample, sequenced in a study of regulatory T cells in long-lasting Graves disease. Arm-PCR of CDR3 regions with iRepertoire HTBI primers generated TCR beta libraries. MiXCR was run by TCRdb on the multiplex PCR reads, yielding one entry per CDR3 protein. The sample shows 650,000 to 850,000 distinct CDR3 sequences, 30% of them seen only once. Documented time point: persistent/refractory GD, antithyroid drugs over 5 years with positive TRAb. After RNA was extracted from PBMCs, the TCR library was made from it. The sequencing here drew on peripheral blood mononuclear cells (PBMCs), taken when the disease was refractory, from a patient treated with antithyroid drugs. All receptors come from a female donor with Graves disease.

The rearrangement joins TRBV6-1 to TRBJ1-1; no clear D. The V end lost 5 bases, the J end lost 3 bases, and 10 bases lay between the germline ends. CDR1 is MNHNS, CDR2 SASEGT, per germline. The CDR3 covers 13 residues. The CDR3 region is CASSMPGDTEAFF. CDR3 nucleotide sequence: TGTGCCAGCAGTATGCCTGGGGACACTGAAGCTTTCTTT.

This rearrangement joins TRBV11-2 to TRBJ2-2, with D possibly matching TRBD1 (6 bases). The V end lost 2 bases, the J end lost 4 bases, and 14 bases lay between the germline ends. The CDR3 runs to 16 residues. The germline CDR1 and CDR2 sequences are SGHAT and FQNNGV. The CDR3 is CASSLRTQGRTGELFF. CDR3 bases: TGTGCCAGCAGCTTACGAACGCAGGGGCGCACCGGGGAGCTGTTTTTT.

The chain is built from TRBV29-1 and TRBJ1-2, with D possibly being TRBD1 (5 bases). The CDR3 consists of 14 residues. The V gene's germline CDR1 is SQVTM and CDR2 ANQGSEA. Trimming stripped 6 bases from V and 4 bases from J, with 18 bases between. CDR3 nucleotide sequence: TGCAGCGTGTTTACTACGCAGGGAAGCTATGGCTACACCTTC. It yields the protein CSVFTTQGSYGYTF.

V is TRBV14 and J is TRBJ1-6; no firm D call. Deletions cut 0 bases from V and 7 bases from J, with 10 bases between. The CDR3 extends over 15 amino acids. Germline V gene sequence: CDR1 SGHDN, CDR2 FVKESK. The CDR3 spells CASSQDLTVNSPLHF. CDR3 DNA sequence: TGTGCCAGCAGCCAAGATTTAACAGTGAATTCACCCCTCCACTTT.

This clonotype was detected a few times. This CDR3 reads CASSLSVVTEAFF. CDR3 DNA sequence: TGTGCCAGCAGTCTCAGTGTTGTCACTGAAGCTTTCTTT. This sequence joins TRBV27 and TRBJ1-1, with D hard to call. Per germline, CDR1 MNHEY and CDR2 SMNVEV (reference sequence). V lost 5 bases and J 4 bases, leaving 11 bases between the germline ends. CDR3 length: 13 residues.

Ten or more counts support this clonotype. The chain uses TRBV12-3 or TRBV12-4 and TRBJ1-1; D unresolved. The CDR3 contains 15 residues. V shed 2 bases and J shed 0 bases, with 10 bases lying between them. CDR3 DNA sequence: TGTGCCAGCAGTTTAAGCCGGACCTTGAACACTGAAGCTTTCTTT. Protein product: CASSLSRTLNTEAFF.